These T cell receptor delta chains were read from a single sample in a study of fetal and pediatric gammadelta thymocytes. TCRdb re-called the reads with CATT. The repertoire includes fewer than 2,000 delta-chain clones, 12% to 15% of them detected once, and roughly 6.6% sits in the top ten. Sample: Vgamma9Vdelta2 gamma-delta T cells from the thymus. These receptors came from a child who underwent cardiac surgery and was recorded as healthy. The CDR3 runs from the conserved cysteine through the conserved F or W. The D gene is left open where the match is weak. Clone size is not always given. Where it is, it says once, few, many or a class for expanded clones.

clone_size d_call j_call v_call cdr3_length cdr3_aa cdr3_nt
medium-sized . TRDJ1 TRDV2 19 CACVRVPGRGLTHTDKLIF TGTGCCTGTGTGAGGGTTCCTGGTCGGGGCCTAACCCACACCGATAAACTCATCTTT
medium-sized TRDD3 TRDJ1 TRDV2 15 CACDPRRWGNDKLIF TGTGCCTGTGACCCTCGACGCTGGGGGAACGATAAACTCATCTTT
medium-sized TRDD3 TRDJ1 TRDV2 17 CACDFPVGYVNTDKLIF TGTGCCTGTGATTTCCCCGTTGGATACGTGAACACCGATAAACTCATCTTT
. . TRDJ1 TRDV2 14 CACGHGAYTDKLIF TGTGCCTGTGGCCACGGGGCGTACACCGATAAACTCATCTTT
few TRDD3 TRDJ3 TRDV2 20 CACDTGGGYGGSWDTRQMFF TGTGCCTGTGACACCGGTGGGGGATACGGGGGCTCCTGGGACACCCGACAGATGTTTTTC
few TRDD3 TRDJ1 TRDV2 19 CACDTVKETGGPYTDKLIF TGTGCCTGTGACACCGTAAAGGAAACTGGGGGGCCGTACACCGATAAACTCATCTTT
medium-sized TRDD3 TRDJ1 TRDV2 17 CACDKRLGDTNTDKLIF TGTGCCTGTGACAAGCGTCTGGGGGATACGAACACCGATAAACTCATCTTT
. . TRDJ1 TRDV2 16 CACDTGRNGGADKLIF TGTGCCTGTGACACCGGACGGAATGGGGGCGCAGATAAACTCATCTTT
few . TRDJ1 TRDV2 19 CACDTGRPTPWENTDKLIF TGTGCCTGTGACACCGGTAGGCCTACGCCCTGGGAGAACACCGATAAACTCATCTTT
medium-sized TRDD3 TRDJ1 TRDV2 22 CACGPVILGDTRTTNNTDKLIF TGTGCCTGTGGCCCCGTCATACTGGGGGATACGCGAACCACGAACAACACCGATAAACTCATCTTT
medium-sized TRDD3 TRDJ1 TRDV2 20 CACDHRLMGDKAADTDKLIF TGTGCCTGTGACCACCGGCTCATGGGGGATAAGGCTGCTGACACCGATAAACTCATCTTT
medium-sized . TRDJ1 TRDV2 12 CACDTGEDKLIF TGTGCCTGTGACACCGGGGAAGATAAACTCATCTTT
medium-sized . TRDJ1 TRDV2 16 CACDTGGPEYTDKLIF TGTGCCTGTGACACCGGGGGTCCCGAGTACACCGATAAACTCATCTTT
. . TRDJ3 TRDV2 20 CACDTRGTTRSSWDTRQMFF TGTGCCTGTGACACCAGGGGGACCACTAGGAGCTCCTGGGACACCCGACAGATGTTTTTC